This TCR beta chain was captured in a study of breast tumors, draining lymph nodes, adjacent tissues. In its sample, this clonotype was seen many times. The antigen is undetermined. This CDR3 is built from 15 residues. V was shortened by 6 bases and J by 0 bases, with 13 bases between the two germline ends. Germline lookup yields CDR1 ENHRY and CDR2 SYGVKD. The lymph nodes were axillary draining lymph nodes from breast cancer patients. Overall study results and limits: That most tumor T cells come from lymph nodes remained unproven. Most tumor T cells seemingly derive from lymph node, then expand in tumor. Compared with lymph nodes, tumors were less diverse; compared with nontumor tissue, more. Tumor and nontumor repertoires were significantly more similar in luminal-like than in basal-like breast cancer.

TCRdb ran MiXCR on the multiplex PCR reads and lists one entry per CDR3 protein. Among about 300,000 distinct CDR3 sequences, around 30% were seen once, and the ten largest hold 1.1%. The sequence derives from a female donor with breast cancer. Some clones in this sample may be carry-over from other donors' samples. The V and J genes are TRBV10-3 and TRBJ2-3; a possible D gene is TRBD2 (5 bases). The source material was axillary lymph node tissue. The DNA of the CDR3 is TGTGCCATCAGGTCAGACTATACTAGCACAGATACGCAGTATTTT. This translates into CAIRSDYTSTDTQYF.